The clone carrying this TCR beta chain has just a few counts. The V end lost 7 bases, the J end lost 2 bases, and 17 bases lay between the germline ends. The CDR3 runs 15 residues. Germline V gene sequence: CDR1 MNHEY, CDR2 SVGEGT. In the study's own analysis: Amplification with reference gene primers provided the estimates of nucleated cell counts. The protocol was immunoSEQ multiplex PCR, while the TCRdb copy is restricted to in-frame clones and leaves out a portion. That table supplies the V and J calls and clone size; D and trimming were determined from the DNA. Of 85,000 to 100,000 clones listed, about 88% are singletons. This entry is derived from a study of blood T cell repertoires in COVID-19. Overall study: Nucleic acid was either cDNA or gDNA, and it came from T cells, B-cell-depleted T cells, or PBMCs.

The receptor's source is a man aged 60 to 69 with acute or convalescent COVID-19. Sequenced input: peripheral blood. The chain couples TRBV6-2 or TRBV6-3 to TRBJ1-1; the D is unclear. This CDR3 reads CASIPAPGINTEAFF. The CDR3 nucleotides are TGTGCCAGCATCCCCGCCCCAGGAATAAACACTGAAGCTTTCTTT.